Sequencing of this T cell receptor beta chain was carried out in a study of blood T cell repertoires in COVID-19. Method: immunoSEQ multiplex PCR; TCRdb's copy keeps in-frame clones and lacks some. This table has about 350,000 clones, roughly 90% appearing once. This CDR3 has 16 residues. CDR1 and CDR2 from the germline V gene are KGHDR and SFDVKD. V dropped 3 bases and J dropped 1 base, with 12 bases sitting between them. This receptor was taken from a woman between 70 and 85 years old with COVID-19, enrolled during active disease. The chain couples TRBV24-1 to TRBJ2-1; tentative D call: TRBD2 (6 bases). Sequenced sample: peripheral blood. For the CDR3, the DNA is TGTGCCACCAGTGATGTAACCGGGGGTTCCTACAATGAGCAGTTCTTC. It translates to CATSDVTGGSYNEQFF.